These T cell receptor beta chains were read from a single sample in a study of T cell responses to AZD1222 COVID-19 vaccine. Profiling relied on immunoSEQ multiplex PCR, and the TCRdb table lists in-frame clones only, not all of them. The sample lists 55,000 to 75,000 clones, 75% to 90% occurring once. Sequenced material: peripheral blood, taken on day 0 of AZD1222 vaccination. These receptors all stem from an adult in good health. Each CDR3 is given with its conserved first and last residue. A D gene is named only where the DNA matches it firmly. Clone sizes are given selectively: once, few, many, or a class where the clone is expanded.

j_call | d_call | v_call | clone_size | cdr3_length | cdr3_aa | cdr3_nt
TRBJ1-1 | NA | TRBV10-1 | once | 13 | CASSESGNTEAFF | TGCGCCAGCAGTGAGTCAGGGAACACTGAAGCTTTCTTT
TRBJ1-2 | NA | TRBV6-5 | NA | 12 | CASSFDSYGYTF | TGTGCCAGCAGTTTTGACAGCTATGGCTACACCTTC
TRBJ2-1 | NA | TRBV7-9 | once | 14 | CASSPRGLSDEQFF | TGTGCCAGCAGCCCTAGGGGGTTATCGGATGAGCAGTTCTTC
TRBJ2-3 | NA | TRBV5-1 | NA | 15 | CASSLEARTTDTQYF | TGCGCCAGCAGCTTGGAAGCTAGGACCACAGATACGCAGTATTTT
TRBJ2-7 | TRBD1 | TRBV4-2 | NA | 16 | CASSQDGTGLNYEQYF | TGTGCCAGCAGCCAAGATGGGACAGGGTTGAACTACGAGCAGTACTTC
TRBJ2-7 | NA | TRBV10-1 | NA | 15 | CASSEPGTVSYEQYF | TGCGCCAGCAGTGAGCCCGGGACCGTATCCTACGAGCAGTACTTC
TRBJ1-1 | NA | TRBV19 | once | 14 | CASSIVGGKTEAFF | TGTGCCAGTAGTATAGTCGGGGGTAAGACTGAAGCTTTCTTT
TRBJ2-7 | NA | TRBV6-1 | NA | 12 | CASSEGPLEQYF | TGTGCCAGCAGTGAGGGACCTCTCGAGCAGTACTTC
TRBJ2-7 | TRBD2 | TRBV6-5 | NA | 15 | CASSYAGDRAYEQYF | TGTGCCAGCAGTTACGCGGGAGACCGAGCCTACGAGCAGTACTTC
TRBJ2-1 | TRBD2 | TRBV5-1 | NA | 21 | CASSVPTSPRTGGPYDDEQFF | TGCGCCAGCAGCGTACCAACCAGTCCTAGGACGGGGGGGCCTTACGACGATGAGCAGTTCTTC
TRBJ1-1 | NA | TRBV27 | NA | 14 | CASSLGTGRTEAFF | TGTGCCAGCAGTTTAGGTACAGGGAGAACTGAAGCTTTCTTT
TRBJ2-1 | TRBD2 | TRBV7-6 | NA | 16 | CASSGVAGTSYNEQFF | TGTGCCAGCAGCGGGGTAGCGGGAACCTCCTACAATGAGCAGTTCTTC
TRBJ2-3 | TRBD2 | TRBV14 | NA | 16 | CASSPLAGVSTDTQYF | TGTGCCAGCAGCCCGTTAGCGGGGGTAAGCACAGATACGCAGTATTTT
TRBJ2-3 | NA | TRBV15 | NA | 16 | CATSRGSRGDTDTQYF | TGTGCCACCAGCAGAGGGTCGAGGGGGGACACAGATACGCAGTATTTT
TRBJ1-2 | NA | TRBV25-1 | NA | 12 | CASSESNYGYTF | TGTGCCAGCAGTGAGTCGAACTATGGCTACACCTTC
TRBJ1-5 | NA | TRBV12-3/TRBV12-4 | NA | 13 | CASSWRPDQPQHF | TGTGCCAGCAGTTGGCGGCCGGACCAGCCCCAGCATTTT
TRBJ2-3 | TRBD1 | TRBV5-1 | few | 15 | CASSPDRDPTDTQYF | TGCGCCAGCAGTCCTGACAGGGACCCCACAGATACGCAGTATTTT
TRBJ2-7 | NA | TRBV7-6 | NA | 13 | CASSLGRGYEQYF | TGTGCCAGCAGCTTAGGCAGGGGCTACGAGCAGTACTTC
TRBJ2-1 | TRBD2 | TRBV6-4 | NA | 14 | CASSSGTRMDEQFF | TGTGCCAGCAGTTCTGGGACTAGAATGGATGAGCAGTTCTTC
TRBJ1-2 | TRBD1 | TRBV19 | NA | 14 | CATRIRDRAYGYTF | TGTGCCACCAGAATTCGGGACAGGGCCTATGGCTACACCTTC
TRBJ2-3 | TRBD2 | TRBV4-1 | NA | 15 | CASSQDGRAEDTQYF | TGCGCCAGCAGCCAAGACGGGAGGGCCGAGGATACGCAGTATTTT
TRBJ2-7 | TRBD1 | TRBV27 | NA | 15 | CASSAWTGVSYEQYF | TGTGCCAGCAGTGCGTGGACAGGGGTATCCTACGAGCAGTACTTC
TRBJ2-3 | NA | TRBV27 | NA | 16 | CASRIGASMSTDTQYF | TGTGCCAGCAGGATCGGGGCTTCGATGAGCACAGATACGCAGTATTTT
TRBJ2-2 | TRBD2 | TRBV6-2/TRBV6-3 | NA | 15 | CASSYRAGAAGELFF | TGTGCCAGCAGTTACCGAGCGGGAGCGGCCGGGGAGCTGTTTTTT
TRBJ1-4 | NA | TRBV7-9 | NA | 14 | CASSLGGVKEKLFF | TGTGCCAGCAGCTTAGGAGGAGTTAAAGAAAAACTGTTTTTT
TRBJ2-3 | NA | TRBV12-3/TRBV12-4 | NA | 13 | CASSFTGRDTQYF | TGTGCCAGCAGTTTTACAGGGAGGGATACGCAGTATTTT
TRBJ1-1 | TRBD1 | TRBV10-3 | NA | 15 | CAITDRGGRNTEAFF | TGTGCCATCACCGACAGGGGAGGGAGGAACACTGAAGCTTTCTTT
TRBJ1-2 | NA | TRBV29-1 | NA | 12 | CSVEGGIYGYTF | TGCAGCGTTGAAGGGGGTATCTATGGCTACACCTTC
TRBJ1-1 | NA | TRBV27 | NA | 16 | CASSTRRMDEKDEAFF | TGTGCCAGCAGTACCCGAAGGATGGATGAGAAGGATGAAGCTTTCTTT
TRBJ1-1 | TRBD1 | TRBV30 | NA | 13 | CARDRQGNTEAFF | TGTGCCCGGGACCGACAGGGGAACACTGAAGCTTTCTTT
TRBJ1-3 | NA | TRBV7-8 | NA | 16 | CASSPRTEFSGNTIYF | TGTGCCAGCAGCCCCCGGACAGAGTTTTCTGGAAACACCATATATTTT
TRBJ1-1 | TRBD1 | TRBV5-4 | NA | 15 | CASSSGDRQNTEAFF | TGTGCCAGCAGCTCGGGGGACAGACAAAACACTGAAGCTTTCTTT
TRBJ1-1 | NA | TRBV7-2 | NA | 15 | CASSLSPGGNTEAFF | TGTGCCAGCAGCTTATCTCCGGGAGGGAACACTGAAGCTTTCTTT
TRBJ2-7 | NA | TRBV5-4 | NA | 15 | CASSLVGPSSYEQYF | TGTGCCAGCAGCTTGGTGGGACCCTCATCCTACGAGCAGTACTTC
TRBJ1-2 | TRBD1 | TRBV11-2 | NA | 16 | CASSLARDRALPGYTF | TGTGCCAGCAGCTTGGCCCGGGACAGGGCTCTACCTGGCTACACCTTC
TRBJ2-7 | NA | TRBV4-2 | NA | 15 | CASSQDQDVGYEQYF | TGTGCCAGCAGCCAAGATCAGGACGTAGGCTACGAGCAGTACTTC
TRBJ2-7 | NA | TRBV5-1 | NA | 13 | CASSSGGGAEQYF | TGCGCCAGCAGCTCCGGTGGGGGGGCCGAGCAGTACTTC
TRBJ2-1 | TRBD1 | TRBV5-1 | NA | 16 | CASREGGVSSYNEQFF | TGCGCCAGCCGTGAAGGGGGCGTTAGCTCCTACAATGAGCAGTTCTTC
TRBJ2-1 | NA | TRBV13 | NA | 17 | CASSLKSGQPGYNEQFF | TGTGCCAGCAGCTTAAAGAGTGGGCAACCGGGATACAATGAGCAGTTCTTC
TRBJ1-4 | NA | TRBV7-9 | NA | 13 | CASSFGNNEKLFF | TGTGCCAGCAGCTTTGGGAATAATGAAAAACTGTTTTTT
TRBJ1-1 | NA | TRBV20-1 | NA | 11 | CSARDIPEAFF | TGCAGTGCCCGGGACATCCCTGAAGCTTTCTTT